These T cell receptor beta chains were read from a single sample in a study of blood T cell repertoires in COVID-19. TCRdb's table, derived via immunoSEQ multiplex PCR, lists solely in-frame clones and lacks some. The sample has 180,000 or so clones, more than 70% seen once. The sample consisted of peripheral blood. The receptor source for this set is a man aged 18 to 30 with active or convalescent COVID-19. The CDR3 runs from the conserved cysteine through the conserved F or W. The order of the fields is V gene, D gene, clone size, J gene, CDR3 DNA, CDR3 protein. The D gene is left open where the match is weak. Size values are once, few and many counts, or a class for expanded clones, and some rows have none.

TRBV9	NA	NA	TRBJ2-2	TGTGCCAGCAGCGACTTACGGGGGCTAGCGGTCAACACCGGGGAGCTGTTTTTT	CASSDLRGLAVNTGELFF
TRBV19	TRBD1	NA	TRBJ1-2	TGTGCCAGTAGTCCCGGGACAGGGGGCTATGGCTACACCTTC	CASSPGTGGYGYTF
TRBV6-6	NA	NA	TRBJ2-7	TGTGCCAGCAGTTCAGGAACCTCCTACGAGCAGTACTTC	CASSSGTSYEQYF
TRBV27	TRBD1	NA	TRBJ1-2	TGTGCCAGCAGCGGGGGACAGGGGCAGGGCTACACCTTC	CASSGGQGQGYTF
TRBV6-5	NA	NA	TRBJ2-2	TGTGCCAGCGGGGGCGCGAGGTATGGCGGGGAGCTGTTTTTT	CASGGARYGGELFF
TRBV28	TRBD2	NA	TRBJ2-7	TGTGCCAGCAGACCAGAGCGGGGGGACTCCTACGAGCAGTACTTC	CASRPERGDSYEQYF
TRBV19	TRBD1	NA	TRBJ2-7	TGTGCCAGTAGTCCACGACAGGGGGCCTCCTACGAGCAGTACTTC	CASSPRQGASYEQYF
TRBV7-2	TRBD2	NA	TRBJ2-5	TGTGCCAGCAGCTTAAATTCGGCGGGAGGTTTTGAGACCCAGTACTTC	CASSLNSAGGFETQYF
TRBV19	TRBD1	once	TRBJ2-2	TGTGCCAGTAGAAGCAGGGGGCCATCCGGGGAGCTGTTTTTT	CASRSRGPSGELFF
TRBV15	TRBD1	NA	TRBJ1-5	TGTGCCACCAGCAGAGATAGGGGACAGAACAATCAGCCCCAGCATTTT	CATSRDRGQNNQPQHF
TRBV5-5	NA	NA	TRBJ1-2	TGTGCCAGCAGCTGGGTTATACAGGGTTCATATGGCTACACCTTC	CASSWVIQGSYGYTF
TRBV19	NA	NA	TRBJ1-1	TGTGCCAGTACCGCAGTCCAAGTCAACACTGAAGCTTTCTTT	CASTAVQVNTEAFF
TRBV4-3	NA	once	TRBJ1-1	TGCGCCAGCAGCAAAGGACAGTTGGTGACTGAAGCTTTCTTT	CASSKGQLVTEAFF
TRBV6-2/TRBV6-3	TRBD2	NA	TRBJ2-3	TGTGCCAGCAGTTACTCGAGCCTAGCGGGGACAGATACGCAGTATTTT	CASSYSSLAGTDTQYF
TRBV4-1	NA	NA	TRBJ2-1	TGCGCCAGCAGCCAAGCCGGTACGGCTAGCCCATCCTACAATGAGCAGTTCTTC	CASSQAGTASPSYNEQFF
TRBV4-3	NA	NA	TRBJ2-2	TGCGCCAGCAGCCAAGACAGGGGAGACACCGGGGAGCTGTTTTTT	CASSQDRGDTGELFF
TRBV3-1/TRBV3-2	NA	NA	TRBJ2-5	TGTGCCAGCAGCCAAGCCCGGGTGGAGACCCAGTACTTC	CASSQARVETQYF
TRBV27	NA	NA	TRBJ2-7	TGTGCCAGCAGTTTACGGGCGACAGTCGGAGACTACGAGCAGTACTTC	CASSLRATVGDYEQYF
TRBV27	TRBD2	NA	TRBJ2-1	TGTGCCAGCAGACCTCCGGGACTAAGCAATGAGCAGTTCTTC	CASRPPGLSNEQFF
TRBV11-3	NA	NA	TRBJ2-7	TGTGCCAGCAGCTTAGGGAGAACCGGACAAGGCGAGCAGTACTTC	CASSLGRTGQGEQYF
TRBV23-1	TRBD1	NA	TRBJ1-1	TGCGCCAGCAGTCATTCGGGGGAAGGACAGGGAAGCGAGAACACTGAAGCTTTCTTT	CASSHSGEGQGSENTEAFF
TRBV6-5	TRBD2	NA	TRBJ2-4	TGTGCCAGCCGGGGGGGAGGCGTAAACATTCAGTACTTC	CASRGGGVNIQYF
TRBV5-6	TRBD2	NA	TRBJ2-5	TGTGCCAGCAGCTCTATCAAGCTAACTAGCGGGGGGGAGACCCAGTACTTC	CASSSIKLTSGGETQYF
TRBV9	TRBD2	NA	TRBJ2-2	TGTGCCAGCAGCCCCCGAAATAGCGGGCCTAACACCGGGGAGCTGTTTTTT	CASSPRNSGPNTGELFF
TRBV18	NA	NA	TRBJ2-5	TGTGCCAGCTCAACTTCCTCGTCCTTCCAAGAGACCCAGTACTTC	CASSTSSSFQETQYF
TRBV11-2	NA	NA	TRBJ2-1	TGTGCCAGCAGCTTAGCGGGATTCTACAATGAGCAGTTCTTC	CASSLAGFYNEQFF
TRBV19	TRBD1	NA	TRBJ1-2	TGTGCCAGTAACCCGGACAGGGGCGACTATGGCTACACCTTC	CASNPDRGDYGYTF
TRBV7-3	NA	NA	TRBJ1-6	TGTGCCAGCAGCCTGATTGGTCAGAATAATTCACCCCTCCACTTT	CASSLIGQNNSPLHF
TRBV5-8	NA	few	TRBJ2-2	TGTGCCAGCAGCTTGTGGTCAGGGACAAACACCGGGGAGCTGTTTTTT	CASSLWSGTNTGELFF
TRBV6-5	NA	NA	TRBJ2-3	TGTGCCAGCAGAAGACAAACTAGCACAGATACGCAGTATTTT	CASRRQTSTDTQYF
TRBV5-1	TRBD2	once	TRBJ2-1	TGCGCCAGCAGTCTTGATCCCTCGGGACTAGCGGATTCCTACAATGAGCAGTTCTTC	CASSLDPSGLADSYNEQFF
TRBV30	TRBD1	NA	TRBJ2-4	TGTGCCTGGAGTGTCCCCAGGACAGGGGCCAAAAACATTCAGTACTTC	CAWSVPRTGAKNIQYF
TRBV5-1	TRBD1	NA	TRBJ2-7	TGCGTCAGCAGCTTAACGATGGACAGGGGATCCTACGAGCAGTACTTC	CVSSLTMDRGSYEQYF
TRBV5-1	NA	NA	TRBJ1-2	TGCGCCAGCAGCTTGGAGAGTAACTATGGCTACACCTTC	CASSLESNYGYTF
TRBV5-4	NA	few	TRBJ2-7	TGTGCCAGCAGCCCAGGGACATTTTCCTACGAGCAGTACTTC	CASSPGTFSYEQYF
TRBV2	TRBD1	NA	TRBJ1-4	TGTGCCACCACCAAGGACAGGGGGCATGAAAAACTGTTTTTT	CATTKDRGHEKLFF
TRBV7-9	TRBD1	NA	TRBJ1-6	TGTGCCAGCAGGTTCGGACAGGGAGATTCACCCCTCCACTTT	CASRFGQGDSPLHF